The rows below give T cell receptor beta chains drawn from one sample of a study of technical replicates of blood from a handful of donors. Using immunoSEQ multiplex PCR, the repertoire was profiled, and TCRdb retains in-frame clones only, with some absent. Of approximately 76,000 clones listed, 91% are singletons. What was sequenced was T cells isolated from PBMCs. The receptors shown here come from a human donor in good health. CDR3s include the opening cysteine and the closing phenylalanine or tryptophan. The order of the fields is J gene, V gene, D gene, CDR3 protein. D genes are given only for firm matches.

j_call: TRBJ2-7; v_call: TRBV19; d_call: .; cdr3_aa: CASKMTLGQYEQYF
j_call: TRBJ2-1; v_call: TRBV19; d_call: TRBD2; cdr3_aa: CASSPGLGPVYNEQFF
j_call: TRBJ1-2; v_call: TRBV29-1; d_call: .; cdr3_aa: CSVSNRLAEGYTF
j_call: TRBJ1-3; v_call: TRBV9; d_call: .; cdr3_aa: CASSAPGSSGNTIYF
j_call: TRBJ1-2; v_call: TRBV5-1; d_call: .; cdr3_aa: CASSPERGHNVNYGYTF
j_call: TRBJ1-2; v_call: TRBV4-1; d_call: .; cdr3_aa: CASSQGRTPDYGYTF
j_call: TRBJ2-7; v_call: TRBV7-9; d_call: TRBD2; cdr3_aa: CASSNLPGRGDSYEQYF
j_call: TRBJ1-1; v_call: TRBV5-1; d_call: .; cdr3_aa: CASSLGGILDTEAFF
j_call: TRBJ1-2; v_call: TRBV5-6; d_call: TRBD1; cdr3_aa: CASSYGQGGDYGYTF
j_call: TRBJ2-7; v_call: TRBV6-1; d_call: .; cdr3_aa: CASRDRQPTYEQYF
j_call: TRBJ2-3; v_call: TRBV7-9; d_call: .; cdr3_aa: CASSPPGARAGSTDTQYF
j_call: TRBJ2-7; v_call: TRBV6-6; d_call: TRBD2; cdr3_aa: CASSYSGPAGEHEQYF
j_call: TRBJ1-6; v_call: TRBV11-2; d_call: TRBD1; cdr3_aa: CASSSQTGYNSPLHF
j_call: TRBJ2-1; v_call: TRBV29-1; d_call: .; cdr3_aa: CSGRQGGGNEQFF
j_call: TRBJ2-7; v_call: TRBV28; d_call: .; cdr3_aa: CASSLTGRYEQYF
j_call: TRBJ2-5; v_call: TRBV5-4; d_call: .; cdr3_aa: CASSLSHSTGQETQYF
j_call: TRBJ1-5; v_call: TRBV4-1; d_call: .; cdr3_aa: CASSQDRDTSSQPQHF
j_call: TRBJ1-1; v_call: TRBV6-1; d_call: .; cdr3_aa: CASSAHREEAFF
j_call: TRBJ2-1; v_call: TRBV19; d_call: .; cdr3_aa: CASSARTDNEQFF
j_call: TRBJ1-6; v_call: TRBV19; d_call: TRBD1; cdr3_aa: CASSIQGQNASPLHF
j_call: TRBJ2-5; v_call: TRBV5-4; d_call: TRBD2; cdr3_aa: CASSLSGRIGGGAAQYF
j_call: TRBJ2-2; v_call: TRBV30; d_call: .; cdr3_aa: CAWSRTGGDGELFF
j_call: TRBJ1-1; v_call: TRBV5-8; d_call: TRBD1; cdr3_aa: CASSLEGQGWTEAFF
j_call: TRBJ2-3; v_call: TRBV10-1; d_call: TRBD1; cdr3_aa: CASSDRVTDTQYF
j_call: TRBJ2-1; v_call: TRBV5-1; d_call: .; cdr3_aa: CASSRTPRGEHEQFF
j_call: TRBJ1-1; v_call: TRBV23-1; d_call: .; cdr3_aa: CASSQRPTSGNLNTEAFF
j_call: TRBJ2-7; v_call: TRBV4-1; d_call: TRBD2; cdr3_aa: CASSQGTSGRSTIYEQYF
j_call: TRBJ2-1; v_call: TRBV6-5; d_call: TRBD1; cdr3_aa: CASSYRGTGANNEQFF
j_call: TRBJ1-3; v_call: TRBV2; d_call: .; cdr3_aa: CASRTQVGSGNTIYF
j_call: TRBJ2-7; v_call: TRBV6-6; d_call: .; cdr3_aa: CASSSTEVNEQYF
j_call: TRBJ2-2; v_call: TRBV10-3; d_call: .; cdr3_aa: CAISEILFSGELFF
j_call: TRBJ1-1; v_call: TRBV6-5; d_call: TRBD1; cdr3_aa: CATGQGWTEAFF
j_call: TRBJ2-7; v_call: TRBV5-4; d_call: TRBD1; cdr3_aa: CASSRTGDRPYEQYF
j_call: TRBJ2-5; v_call: TRBV2; d_call: TRBD2; cdr3_aa: CASSEYSGGPLGETQYF
j_call: TRBJ2-2; v_call: TRBV29-1; d_call: .; cdr3_aa: CSVVGGTHTGELFF
j_call: TRBJ2-1; v_call: TRBV7-9; d_call: TRBD2; cdr3_aa: CASSPPAGTSADNEQFF
j_call: TRBJ1-5; v_call: TRBV4-1; d_call: TRBD1; cdr3_aa: CASSQDAGGRNQPQHF
j_call: TRBJ2-1; v_call: TRBV15; d_call: .; cdr3_aa: CATSRGGTDNEQFF
j_call: TRBJ1-1; v_call: TRBV20-1; d_call: .; cdr3_aa: CSASPRSGAFF
j_call: TRBJ2-7; v_call: TRBV5-4; d_call: TRBD2; cdr3_aa: CASSRTSGGAYEQYF
j_call: TRBJ1-1; v_call: TRBV11-1; d_call: .; cdr3_aa: CASSFQGVTEAFF
j_call: TRBJ2-3; v_call: TRBV6-5; d_call: .; cdr3_aa: CASGRITDTQYF
j_call: TRBJ2-7; v_call: TRBV10-3; d_call: .; cdr3_aa: CASGATGNFYEQYF
j_call: TRBJ2-5; v_call: TRBV6-6; d_call: TRBD1; cdr3_aa: CASSTTGTKIKETQYF
j_call: TRBJ2-3; v_call: TRBV10-1; d_call: .; cdr3_aa: CASSESLATDTQYF
j_call: TRBJ1-2; v_call: TRBV27; d_call: .; cdr3_aa: CASSLTGGYWGNEYGYTF
j_call: TRBJ1-2; v_call: TRBV19; d_call: TRBD1; cdr3_aa: CASSIVRDSYGYTF
j_call: TRBJ1-2; v_call: TRBV25-1; d_call: .; cdr3_aa: CASLGSKGYTF
j_call: TRBJ1-1; v_call: TRBV15; d_call: .; cdr3_aa: CATSRGGVENTEAFF
j_call: TRBJ1-2; v_call: TRBV28; d_call: TRBD1; cdr3_aa: CASSISGGRTYGYTF
j_call: TRBJ2-7; v_call: TRBV5-1; d_call: .; cdr3_aa: CASSLGDSAYEQYF
j_call: TRBJ2-7; v_call: TRBV5-5; d_call: .; cdr3_aa: CASSFGASWGGEGYEQYF
j_call: TRBJ2-7; v_call: TRBV11-2; d_call: TRBD1; cdr3_aa: CASSFLRQGYEQYF
j_call: TRBJ2-2; v_call: TRBV6-5; d_call: TRBD1; cdr3_aa: CASSRGTGLPGELFF
j_call: TRBJ1-1; v_call: TRBV27; d_call: .; cdr3_aa: CASRQGSGLMNTEAFF